These T cell receptor beta chains were read from a single sample in a study of T cells after yellow fever vaccination. TCRdb itself ran the 5' RACE reads through MiXCR, one entry per CDR3 protein. The table shows some 600,000 distinct CDR3 sequences, with around a sixth occurring only once. Sequences were derived from PBMCs, sampled roughly 5 days after the first yellow fever vaccination. These receptors were obtained from a man in his late teens or twenties who received the YFV17D yellow fever vaccine. CDR3s include the opening cysteine and the closing phenylalanine or tryptophan. D genes are given only for firm matches. The size field is filled for only some rows; it gives once, few, many or a size class.

size	V	J	D	CDR3	DNA
.	TRBV12-3/TRBV12-4	TRBJ1-6	TRBD1	CASNLWDRDNSPLHF	TGTGCCAGCAACCTCTGGGACAGGGACAATTCACCCCTCCACTTT
few	TRBV6-5	TRBJ1-1	.	CASSYFLGDEAFF	TGTGCCAGCAGTTACTTCTTAGGGGATGAAGCTTTCTTT
many	TRBV25-1	TRBJ2-5	TRBD2	CAAGGGLAGGQETQYF	TGTGCCGCCGGGGGGGGACTAGCGGGGGGTCAAGAGACCCAGTACTTC
many	TRBV4-2	TRBJ2-3	TRBD2	CASSQDRAGGTDTQYF	TGTGCCAGCAGCCAAGATCGAGCGGGGGGCACAGATACGCAGTATTTT
few	TRBV6-5	TRBJ2-3	TRBD1	CASSYSKGRGPDTQYF	TGTGCCAGCAGTTACTCGAAAGGCAGGGGGCCCGATACGCAGTATTTT
.	TRBV10-2	TRBJ2-3	.	CATMRGLFTDTQYF	TGCGCCACCATGAGGGGCTTGTTCACAGATACGCAGTATTTT
.	TRBV20-1	TRBJ1-5	.	CRGVETTSGQPQHF	TGCAGGGGAGTGGAGACCACATCGGGGCAGCCCCAGCATTTT
few	TRBV5-1	TRBJ1-1	.	CASTDGLNTEAFF	TGCGCCAGTACGGACGGACTGAACACTGAAGCTTTCTTT
.	TRBV5-1	TRBJ2-1	.	CASSLGAAGRNEQFF	TGCGCCAGCAGCTTGGGGGCGGCGGGCCGTAATGAGCAGTTCTTC
few	TRBV29-1	TRBJ1-1	TRBD1	CSGAGQTNTEAFF	TGCAGCGGTGCGGGACAGACTAACACTGAAGCTTTCTTT
.	TRBV7-2	TRBJ2-5	TRBD2	CASRRASGETQYF	TGTGCCAGCAGACGCGCTAGCGGGGAGACCCAGTACTTC
.	TRBV7-9	TRBJ1-1	.	CASSLRFFGNTEAFF	TGTGCCAGCAGCTTAAGATTCTTCGGGAACACTGAAGCTTTCTTT
.	TRBV28	TRBJ2-1	TRBD1	CASSYGQDYNEQFF	TGTGCCAGCAGTTACGGACAGGACTACAATGAGCAGTTCTTC
.	TRBV6-5	TRBJ2-3	.	CASSLDAVTDTQYF	TGTGCCAGCAGTCTCGACGCGGTTACTGATACGCAGTATTTT
many	TRBV29-1	TRBJ2-7	TRBD1	CSVKRDRVPYEQYF	TGCAGCGTGAAACGGGACAGGGTCCCTTACGAGCAGTACTTC
many	TRBV28	TRBJ2-1	TRBD2	CASSVTGGVSYNEQFF	TGTGCCAGCAGTGTCACGGGGGGGGTATCCTACAATGAGCAGTTCTTC
.	TRBV7-3	TRBJ2-6	TRBD1	CASRGGGANVLTF	TGTGCCAGCAGAGGGGGCGGGGCCAACGTCCTGACTTTC
few	TRBV12-3/TRBV12-4	TRBJ2-3	TRBD2	CASSLTWLAETDTQYF	TGTGCCAGCAGTTTAACGTGGCTAGCGGAAACAGATACGCAGTATTTT
.	TRBV5-5	TRBJ1-4	TRBD1	CASRTGGTEEKLFF	TGTGCCAGCAGGACGGGGGGGACAGAGGAAAAACTGTTTTTT
few	TRBV7-2	TRBJ1-4	TRBD1	CASSLSGTGGNEKLFF	TGTGCCAGCAGCTTATCCGGGACAGGGGGTAATGAAAAACTGTTTTTT
.	TRBV9	TRBJ2-3	TRBD2	CASSLTGTSGADTQYF	TGTGCCAGCAGCCTGACCGGGACTAGTGGAGCAGATACGCAGTATTTT
.	TRBV6-5	TRBJ2-7	.	CASSTAYEQYF	TGTGCCAGCAGTACCGCCTACGAGCAGTACTTC
.	TRBV2	TRBJ2-5	.	CASSAADGETQYF	TGTGCCAGCAGTGCAGCTGATGGGGAGACCCAGTACTTC
few	TRBV6-1	TRBJ2-5	TRBD2	CASSPLAGGRGTQYF	TGTGCCAGCAGCCCACTAGCGGGGGGGCGGGGGACCCAGTACTTC
.	TRBV4-3	TRBJ2-7	.	CASSQDLPTGSYEQYF	TGCGCCAGCAGCCAAGACCTGCCTACAGGGTCCTACGAGCAGTACTTC
.	TRBV5-1	TRBJ2-5	.	CASSSHRTRQETQYF	TGCGCCAGCAGCTCTCATAGGACGAGGCAAGAGACCCAGTACTTC
.	TRBV4-1	TRBJ1-2	.	CASSQDPWASNYGYTF	TGCGCCAGCAGCCAAGATCCCTGGGCTTCTAACTATGGCTACACCTTC
few	TRBV24-1	TRBJ1-1	.	CATSAGGYAEAFF	TGTGCCACCAGTGCCGGGGGTTACGCTGAAGCTTTCTTT
few	TRBV7-2	TRBJ1-5	TRBD1	CASSPGTGGFPQHF	TGTGCCAGCAGCCCAGGGACAGGGGGTTTCCCCCAGCATTTT
.	TRBV7-3	TRBJ2-2	.	CASSTGLETGELFF	TGTGCCAGCAGCACTGGACTCGAGACCGGGGAGCTGTTTTTT
.	TRBV4-1	TRBJ1-3	TRBD1	CASSQQGAPATYGNTIYF	TGCGCCAGCAGCCAACAGGGGGCCCCTGCGACATATGGAAACACCATATATTTT
few	TRBV12-3/TRBV12-4	TRBJ2-2	.	CASTNMGGGELFF	TGTGCCAGCACCAACATGGGGGGCGGGGAGCTGTTTTTT
few	TRBV19	TRBJ1-2	.	CASIPGRNTGGYGYTF	TGTGCCAGTATCCCGGGACGGAATACCGGGGGCTATGGCTACACCTTC
once	TRBV5-1	TRBJ2-3	TRBD2	CASSLSLAGSADTQYF	TGCGCCAGCAGCTTAAGCCTAGCGGGGTCGGCAGATACGCAGTATTTT
.	TRBV5-6	TRBJ1-5	.	CASSWGIKEPQHF	TGTGCCAGCAGTTGGGGAATCAAAGAGCCCCAGCATTTT
few	TRBV20-1	TRBJ1-1	.	CSARDLVQGINTEAFF	TGCAGTGCTAGAGATCTCGTGCAGGGGATTAACACTGAAGCTTTCTTT
.	TRBV5-4	TRBJ2-2	.	CASSRMGLSGTGELFF	TGTGCCAGCAGCCGAATGGGTCTCTCGGGGACCGGGGAGCTGTTTTTT